The 32 T cell receptor beta chains in this list originate from one sample, sequenced in a study of shared clonotypes between healthy human individuals. Profiling relied on immunoSEQ multiplex PCR, and the TCRdb table lists in-frame clones only, not all of them. The sample lists a few million clones, 93% occurring once. Sample: naive CD4+ T cells from PBMCs. Subset given: CD45RA+ positively selected. These receptors were collected from a man aged 18 to 29 in good health. Some clones in this sample may be carry-over from other donors' samples.

This chain uses TRBV2 with TRBJ2-6, with D maybe TRBD1 (5 bases). Trimming shortened V by 10 bases and J by 0 bases, and 16 bases separated the two germline ends. The CDR3 sequence is 16 residues long. In germline, CDR1 is SNHLY, CDR2 FYNNEI. The CDR3 sequence: CATSRQISSGANVLTF. In nucleotides, the CDR3 is TGTGCCACCAGCCGACAGATTAGCTCTGGGGCCAACGTCCTGACTTTC.

The chain has TRBV5-1 and TRBJ2-3; 7 nucleotides align to TRBD2. V shed 5 bases, J shed 1 base, and the junction held 4 bases outside the gene matches. Germline assignment: CDR1 SGHRS and CDR2 YFSETQ. There are 14 residues in the CDR3. The CDR3 DNA is TGCGCCAGCAGTGATACTAGCGGCACAGATACGCAGTATTTT. The encoded protein is CASSDTSGTDTQYF. The full variable domain, with the rest looked up from reference TRBV5-1 and TRBJ2-3, is KAGVTQTPRYLIKTRGQQVTLSCSPISGHRSVSWYQQTPGQGLQFLFEYFSETQRNKGNFPGRFSGRQFSNSRSEMNVSTLELGDSALYLCASSDTSGTDTQYFGPGTRLTVL.

CDR3 sequence reads: CASSFDPDTQYF. The CDR3 DNA sequence: TGTGCCAGCAGTTTTGACCCAGATACGCAGTATTTT. The chain carries TRBV28 and TRBJ2-3; no firm D call. In germline, CDR1 is MDHEN, CDR2 SYDVKM. This CDR3 region has 12 residues. The germline V and J ends were trimmed by 3 bases and 4 bases, with 5 bases remaining between them.

The CDR3 nucleotides read TGTGCCAGCTCACTGACTACAACCGGGGAGCTGTTTTTT. Encoded protein: CASSLTTTGELFF. The chain uses TRBV18 and TRBJ2-2, with D possibly matching TRBD2 (5 bases). Germline CDR1 KGHSH, CDR2 LQKENI. V lost 4 bases to trimming and J lost 5 bases, with 8 bases between them. The CDR3 runs to 13 residues. The entire variable domain, with the rest obtained from reference TRBV18 and TRBJ2-2, is as follows: NAGVMQNPRHLVRRRGQEARLRCSPMKGHSHVYWYRQLPEEGLKFMVYLQKENIIDESGMPKERFSAEFPKEGPSILRIQQVVRGDSAAYFCASSLTTTGELFFGEGSRLTVL.

The V gene is TRBV7-2, the J gene TRBJ1-4; D gene uncertain. The V end was cut by 6 bases, the J end by 4 bases, with 6 bases between. The length of the CDR3 is 12 residues. Germline values: CDR1 SGHTA, CDR2 FQGNSA. CDR3 nucleotides: TGTGCCAGCAGTCCCCTTAATGAAAAACTGTTTTTT. It is translated as CASSPLNEKLFF.

The chain combines TRBV4-1 with TRBJ2-3; TRBD2 aligns across 7 bases. This CDR3 region has 15 residues. CDR1 MGHRA and CDR2 YSYEKL come from the germline V gene. J gave up 6 bases and V 1 base, and 7 bases lay outside the gene matches. CDR3 DNA sequence: TGCGCCAGCAGCCAAGGGAGACTAGCTCCCGATACGCAGTATTTT. As protein: CASSQGRLAPDTQYF.

This chain joins TRBV20-1 and TRBJ1-1, with a possible D match to TRBD1 (5 bases). From germline, CDR1 is DFQATT and CDR2 SNEGSKA (reference sequence). Trimming took 3 bases from V and 7 from J, leaving 9 bases between them. CDR3 length: 11 residues. The chain's CDR3 is CSASGQGEAFF. CDR3 in DNA: TGCAGTGCTAGCGGGCAGGGTGAAGCTTTCTTT.

This clone was recorded only once. J is TRBJ2-7 and V is TRBV6-1, with 9 bases aligning to TRBD1. The ends lost 2 bases at V and 0 bases at J; junction bases unmatched: 5. The CDR3 is 16 amino acids. The germline gives CDR1 MNHNS, CDR2 SASEGT. This CDR3 is CASSEFDRGSSYEQYF. The CDR3 region has the DNA TGTGCCAGCAGTGAATTTGACAGGGGGAGCTCCTACGAGCAGTACTTC.

Turning to this clone: This specimen includes other DNA sequences encoding the same CDR3. The CDR3 sequence: CASSEAGRSNQPQHF. The CDR3 DNA reads TGTGCCAGCAGTGAGGCAGGGAGAAGCAATCAGCCCCAGCATTTT. The V and J genes are TRBV2 and TRBJ1-5; D is possibly TRBD1 (5 bases). The CDR3 runs 15 residues. V was cut by 3 bases and J by 1 base, with 10 bases left in between. Germline V gene sequence: CDR1 SNHLY, CDR2 FYNNEI.

CDR3 DNA: TGTGCCAGCAGCGCCGAGGACTACCGCACTGAAGCTTTCTTT. This codes for CASSAEDYRTEAFF. This chain links TRBV9 with TRBJ1-1; no clear D gene. V lost 3 bases to trimming and J lost 4 bases, with 13 bases between them. The length of the CDR3 is 14 residues. The germline V gene has CDR1 SGDLS and CDR2 YYNGEE.

The V call is TRBV19, the J call TRBJ1-1, with D tentatively TRBD1 (5 bases). The CDR3 has 16 amino acids. Germline V lookup: CDR1 LNHDA, CDR2 SQIVND (reference sequence). V lost 5 bases and J lost 5, with 21 bases in between. CDR3 protein: CASSPKNTGTRTEAFF. DNA of the CDR3: TGTGCCAGTAGTCCTAAAAATACCGGGACGAGGACTGAAGCTTTCTTT.

The V and J genes are TRBV4-1 and TRBJ2-3; no clear D gene. V lost 4 bases to trimming and J lost 6 bases, with 8 bases between them. The length of the CDR3 is 12 residues. From germline, CDR1 is MGHRA and CDR2 YSYEKL. CDR3 nucleotide sequence: TGCGCCAGCAGCCGGAATAGTGATACGCAGTATTTT. Amino acid sequence: CASSRNSDTQYF.

In nucleotides, the CDR3 is TGTGCCAGTAGTATAAGGTCTCCGTCGGGACTGTTTTTT. It encodes CASSIRSPSGLFF. The rearrangement uses TRBV19 and TRBJ1-4; D is unclear. V was cut by 2 bases and J by 13 bases, with 14 bases left in between. Germline loops: CDR1 LNHDA, CDR2 SQIVND (reference sequence). The CDR3 has 13 amino acids.

The genes are TRBV6-5 and TRBJ2-3; perhaps TRBD1 as D (6 bases). This CDR3 is 14 amino acids long. Trimming left V 3 bases short and J 3 bases short, with 10 bases between. Germline assignment: CDR1 MNHEY and CDR2 SVGAGI. CDR3 residues: CASSYVQGTDTQYF. The CDR3 bases are TGTGCCAGCAGTTATGTTCAGGGGACAGATACGCAGTATTTT.

The CDR3 DNA reads TGTGCCAGCAGTGCCCCACCCCGACAGGGACGAAGAAACACCATATATTTT. Residues: CASSAPPRQGRRNTIYF. This chain uses TRBV28 with TRBJ1-3; 7 bases align to TRBD1. The trim removed 5 bases at V and 5 bases at J, leaving 15 bases unmatched. The CDR3 contains 17 residues. Germline values: CDR1 MDHEN, CDR2 SYDVKM. Drawing the rest from reference TRBV28 and TRBJ1-3, the complete variable domain is DVKVTQSSRYLVKRTGEKVFLECVQDMDHENMFWYRQDPGLGLRLIYFSYDVKMKEKGDIPEGYSVSREKKERFSLILESASTNQTSMYLCASSAPPRQGRRNTIYFGEGSWLTVV.

The chain carries TRBV19 and TRBJ1-1, with D perhaps matching TRBD1 (5 bases). Per the germline V gene, CDR1 is LNHDA and CDR2 is SQIVND (reference sequence). V lost 3 bases and J 10 bases, leaving 18 bases between the germline ends. This CDR3 region has 14 residues. The CDR3 protein is CASSIARQLGGAFF. In nucleotides, the CDR3 is TGTGCCAGTAGTATTGCGAGACAGTTAGGAGGAGCTTTCTTT. Looking up the rest from reference TRBV19 and TRBJ1-1 gives the full variable domain: DGGITQSPKYLFRKEGQNVTLSCEQNLNHDAMYWYRQDPGQGLRLIYYSQIVNDFQKGDIAEGYSVSREKKESFPLTVTSAQKNPTAFYLCASSIARQLGGAFFGQGTRLTVV.

This chain links TRBV6-5 with TRBJ2-1, with TRBD1 matching over 7 bases. CDR1 is MNHEY, CDR2 SVGAGI, per germline. This CDR3 has 15 residues. The V and J ends lost 5 bases and 6 bases, in that order; junction bases with no gene match: 10. DNA of the CDR3: TGTGCCAGCAGTGGCCGGGACAGTGGGTCCAATGAGCAGTTCTTC. Translated: CASSGRDSGSNEQFF.

The chain has TRBV19 and TRBJ1-1; weak D call: TRBD1 (5 bases). Germline assignment: CDR1 LNHDA and CDR2 SQIVND (reference sequence). This CDR3 contains 14 residues. V dropped 6 bases and J dropped 2 bases, with 13 bases sitting between them. CDR3 coding DNA: TGTGCCAGTAGGGGACCCGGGATTAACACTGAAGCTTTCTTT. This gives the protein CASRGPGINTEAFF.

J is TRBJ2-7 and V is TRBV30; D is undetermined. Trimming shortened V by 1 base and J by 3 bases, and 13 bases separated the two germline ends. The CDR3 extends over 14 amino acids. Germline CDR1 is GTSNPN and CDR2 is SVGIG (reference sequence). As DNA, the CDR3 is TGTGCCTGGAGTGGGCAGCCGAAAGTCTACGAGCAGTACTTC. It codes for CAWSGQPKVYEQYF.

This clone has a single count. The chain is built from TRBV28 and TRBJ2-3, with 9 nucleotides matching TRBD2. CDR3 size: 15 residues. The V gene's germline CDR1 is MDHEN and CDR2 SYDVKM. Trimming cost V 2 bases and J 4 bases; bases outside gene matches: 4. The CDR3 DNA is TGTGCCAGCAGTTTAGTTAGCGGGAGTGCAGATACGCAGTATTTT. It yields the protein CASSLVSGSADTQYF.

This clone occurred a few times. This sequence joins TRBV27 and TRBJ2-2; D uncertain. CDR3 size: 12 residues. Trimming removed 5 bases at V and 5 bases at J, with 6 bases between. Germline-derived CDR1 and CDR2 are MNHEY and SMNVEV (reference sequence). The CDR3 DNA reads TGTGCCAGCAGTCGCTTAACCGGGGAGCTGTTTTTT. Translating it yields CASSRLTGELFF.

The chain couples TRBV28 to TRBJ2-1, with 11 bases matching TRBD1. V lost 4 bases and J lost 9; bases outside the gene matches: 8. Germline V gives CDR1 MDHEN, CDR2 SYDVKM. CDR3 length: 15 amino acids. The CDR3 coding sequence is TGTGCCAGCAGTTCCGGGACAGGGGGTTTCAGTGAGCAGTTCTTC. As protein: CASSSGTGGFSEQFF.

The genes are TRBV5-6 and TRBJ2-1; TRBD1 agrees at 11 bases. The CDR3 length is 16 residues. V lost 4 bases and J lost 1; bases outside the gene matches: 4. Germline CDR1 SGHDT, CDR2 YYEEEE. The CDR3: CASSEDRGQSYNEQFF. The CDR3 nucleotides read TGTGCCAGCAGCGAGGACAGGGGGCAATCCTACAATGAGCAGTTCTTC.

V is TRBV6-6 and J is TRBJ2-7; D gene ambiguous. From germline, CDR1 is MNHNY and CDR2 SVGAGI (reference sequence). This CDR3 is built from 12 residues. With 6 bases removed from V and 2 bases from J, the gap between germline ends came to 8 bases. CDR3 DNA sequence: TGTGCCAGCAGCCAGGTCGCCTACGAGCAGTACTTC. It specifies CASSQVAYEQYF.

This clone has a single count. This chain uses TRBV7-9 with TRBJ2-7; D is uncertain. This CDR3 has 15 residues. V was shortened by 3 bases and J by 0 bases, with 12 bases between the two germline ends. CDR1 and CDR2 (germline): SEHNR, FQNEAQ (reference sequence). As DNA, the CDR3 is TGTGCCAGCAGCTTCCACCACGACCTCTCCTACGAGCAGTACTTC. Translated, it gives CASSFHHDLSYEQYF.

Concerning this clone itself: Distinct nucleotide sequences in the sample also encode this CDR3. The chain recombines TRBV4-1 with TRBJ1-2, with a possible D match to TRBD1 (5 bases). Germline V gene sequence: CDR1 MGHRA, CDR2 YSYEKL. Trimming pared 8 bases from V and 2 bases from J, leaving 12 bases between. CDR3 length: 13 amino acids. This CDR3 is CASSRDLNYGYTF. The CDR3 region has the DNA TGCGCCAGCTCCAGGGATTTAAACTATGGCTACACCTTC.

This rearrangement joins TRBV15 to TRBJ2-5; 7 nucleotides line up with TRBD2. CDR1 is LNHNV and CDR2 is YYDKDF in the germline V gene (reference sequence). J was trimmed by 2 bases and V by 8 bases; bases with no gene match: 5. The CDR3 loop spans 13 amino acids. CDR3 DNA sequence: TGTGCCACCTCATTGGGGGGGCAAGAGACCCAGTACTTC. It codes for CATSLGGQETQYF.

The chain couples TRBV19 to TRBJ2-7; 8 nucleotides agree with TRBD2. V lost 10 bases and J lost 0; bases outside the gene matches: 11. The CDR3 length is 15 residues. The germline V gene encodes CDR1 LNHDA and CDR2 SQIVND (reference sequence). CDR3 residues: CATPGGGGVSYEQYF. CDR3 nucleotide sequence: TGTGCCACCCCGGGGGGGGGCGGGGTCTCCTACGAGCAGTACTTC.

The chain couples TRBV5-8 to TRBJ2-7; D perhaps matches TRBD1 (7 bases). Trimming removed 3 bases from V and 4 bases from J, with 17 bases in between. CDR1 and CDR2 from the germline V gene are SGHTS and YDEGEE. This CDR3 is 15 amino acids long. CDR3 sequence reads: CASSSRMTGRYEQYF. CDR3 coding DNA: TGTGCCAGCAGCTCTAGAATGACAGGGAGGTACGAGCAGTACTTC. The variable domain in full, with the rest retrieved from reference TRBV5-8 and TRBJ2-7, is EAGVTQSPTHLIKTRGQQATLRCSPISGHTSVYWYQQALGLGLQFLLWYDEGEERNRGNFPPRFSGRQFPNYSSELNVNALELEDSALYLCASSSRMTGRYEQYFGPGTRLTVT.

V gene TRBV30 combines with J gene TRBJ2-1; 10 bases are shared with TRBD2. Unmatched junction bases numbered 7, after V lost 4 bases and J lost 4 bases. In germline, CDR1 is GTSNPN, CDR2 SVGIG (reference sequence). There are 15 residues in the CDR3. The CDR3 loop is CAWKKTSGPYNEQFF. CDR3 nucleotide sequence: TGTGCCTGGAAAAAGACTAGCGGGCCGTACAATGAGCAGTTCTTC.

The J gene is TRBJ2-7, the V gene TRBV10-1; 11 bases agree with TRBD2. CDR3 length: 19 amino acids. V dropped 6 bases and J dropped 4; count of bases not matched to a gene: 20. In germline, CDR1 is WNHNN, CDR2 SYGVQD (reference sequence). CDR3: CASRRTSTEGLAGFYEQYF. CDR3 bases: TGCGCCAGCAGAAGGACCTCGACTGAAGGACTAGCGGGCTTTTACGAGCAGTACTTC.

The gene calls are TRBV28 and TRBJ2-3; 8 nucleotides line up with TRBD2. There are 16 residues in the CDR3. Germline trimming cut 6 bases from V and 3 bases from J; bases unmatched to any gene: 11. Per germline, CDR1 MDHEN and CDR2 SYDVKM. The CDR3 spells CASRPPLGLGTDTQYF. CDR3 DNA sequence: TGTGCCAGCAGGCCACCGCTGGGACTAGGGACAGATACGCAGTATTTT. Full variable domain (missing parts from reference TRBV28 and TRBJ2-3): DVKVTQSSRYLVKRTGEKVFLECVQDMDHENMFWYRQDPGLGLRLIYFSYDVKMKEKGDIPEGYSVSREKKERFSLILESASTNQTSMYLCASRPPLGLGTDTQYFGPGTRLTVL.